Sequencing of this TCR beta chain was carried out in a study of cytomegalovirus exposure and HLA in healthy donors. Study results and caveats: Usually a TCR sequence was rare, but some public TCRs were found in many donors. Later on, an analysis found that several of the most significant clusters appeared to be linked to common viral pathogens, which included parvovirus B19. Presence/absence analysis assumed near-uniform sequencing depth across donors.

On this clone: Its cognate antigen is unknown.

This CDR3 comprises 16 residues. V lost 4 bases to trimming and J lost 4 bases; unmatched junction nucleotides: 12. Looked up from germline, CDR1 is LNHDA and CDR2 is SQIVND (reference sequence). PCR was performed using 60 Vbeta and 13 Jbeta primers. Some clones are missing from TCRdb's copy, which holds only in-frame ones; the method was immunoSEQ multiplex PCR. The sample yields around 150,000 clones, over 70% seen once. The clonotype originates from a male donor in good health and CMV-seropositive. Sequencing used PBMCs. The gene calls are TRBV19 and TRBJ2-7; 8 positions agree with TRBD1. The CDR3 nucleotides are TGTGCCAGTAGTACGACAGGGGAGCGACCTCCTTACGAGCAGTACTTC. It yields the protein CASSTTGERPPYEQYF.